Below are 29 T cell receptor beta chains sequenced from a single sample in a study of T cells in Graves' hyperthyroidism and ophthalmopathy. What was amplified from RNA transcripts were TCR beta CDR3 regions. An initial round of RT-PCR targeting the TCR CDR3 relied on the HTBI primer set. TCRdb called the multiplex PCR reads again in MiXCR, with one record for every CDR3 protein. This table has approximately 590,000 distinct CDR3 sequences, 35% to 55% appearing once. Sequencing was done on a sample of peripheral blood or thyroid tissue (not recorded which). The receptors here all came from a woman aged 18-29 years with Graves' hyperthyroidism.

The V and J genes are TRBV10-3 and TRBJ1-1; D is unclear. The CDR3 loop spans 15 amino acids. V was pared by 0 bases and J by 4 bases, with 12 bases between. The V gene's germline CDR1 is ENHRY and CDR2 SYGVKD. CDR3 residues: CAISESPRLITEAFF. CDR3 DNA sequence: TGTGCCATCAGTGAGTCCCCCAGGCTCATCACTGAAGCTTTCTTT.

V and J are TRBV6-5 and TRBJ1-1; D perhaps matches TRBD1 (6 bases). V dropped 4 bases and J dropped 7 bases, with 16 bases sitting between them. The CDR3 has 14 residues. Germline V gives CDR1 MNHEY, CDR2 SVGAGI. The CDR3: CASSSPGQGNEAFF. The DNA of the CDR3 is TGTGCCAGCAGTTCCCCGGGACAAGGCAATGAAGCTTTCTTT.

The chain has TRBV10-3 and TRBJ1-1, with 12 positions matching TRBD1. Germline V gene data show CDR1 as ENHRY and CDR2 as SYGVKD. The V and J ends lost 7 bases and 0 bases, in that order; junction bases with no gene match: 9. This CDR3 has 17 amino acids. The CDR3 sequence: CAIKERGTGGMNTEAFF. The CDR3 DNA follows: TGTGCCATCAAAGAAAGAGGGACAGGGGGCATGAACACTGAAGCTTTCTTT.

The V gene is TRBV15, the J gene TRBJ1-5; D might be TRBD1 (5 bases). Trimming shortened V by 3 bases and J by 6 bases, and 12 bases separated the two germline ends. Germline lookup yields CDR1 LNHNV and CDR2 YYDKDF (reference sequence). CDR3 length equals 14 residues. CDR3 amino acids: CATSSGGAAQPQHF. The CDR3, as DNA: TGTGCCACCAGCAGTGGGGGTGCGGCTCAGCCCCAGCATTTT.

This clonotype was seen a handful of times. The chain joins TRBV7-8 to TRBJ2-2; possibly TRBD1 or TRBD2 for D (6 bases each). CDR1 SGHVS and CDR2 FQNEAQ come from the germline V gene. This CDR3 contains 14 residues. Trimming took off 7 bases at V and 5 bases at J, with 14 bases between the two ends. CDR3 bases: TGTGCCAGCATCGGAGGGGGTGGAACCGGGGAGCTGTTTTTT. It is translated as CASIGGGGTGELFF.

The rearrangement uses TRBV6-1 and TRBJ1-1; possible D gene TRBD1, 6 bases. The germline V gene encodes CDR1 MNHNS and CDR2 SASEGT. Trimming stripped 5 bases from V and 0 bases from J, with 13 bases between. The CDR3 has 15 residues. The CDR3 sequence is CASSRTAALNTEAFF. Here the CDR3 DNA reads TGTGCCAGCAGTAGGACAGCAGCCTTGAACACTGAAGCTTTCTTT.

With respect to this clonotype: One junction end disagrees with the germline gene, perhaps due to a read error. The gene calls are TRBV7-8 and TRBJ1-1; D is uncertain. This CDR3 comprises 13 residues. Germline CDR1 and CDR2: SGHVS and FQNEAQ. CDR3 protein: CASSLGGSTETFF. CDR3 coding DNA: TGTGCCAGCAGCTTAGGTGGTAGCACTGAAACTTTCTTT.

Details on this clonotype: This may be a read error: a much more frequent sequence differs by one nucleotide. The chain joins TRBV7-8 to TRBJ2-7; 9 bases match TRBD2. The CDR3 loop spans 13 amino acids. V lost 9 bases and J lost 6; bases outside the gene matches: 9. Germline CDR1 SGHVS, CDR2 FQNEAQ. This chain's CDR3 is CASATSGLREQYF. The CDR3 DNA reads TGTGCCAGTGCTACTAGCGGGTTACGCGAGCAGTACTTC.

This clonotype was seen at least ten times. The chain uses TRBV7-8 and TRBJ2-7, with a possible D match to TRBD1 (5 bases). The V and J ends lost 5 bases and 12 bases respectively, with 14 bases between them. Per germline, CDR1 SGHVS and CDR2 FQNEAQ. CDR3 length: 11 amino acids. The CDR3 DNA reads TGTGCCAGCAGCCAGGGCCCCTTGGCGTACTTC. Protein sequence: CASSQGPLAYF.

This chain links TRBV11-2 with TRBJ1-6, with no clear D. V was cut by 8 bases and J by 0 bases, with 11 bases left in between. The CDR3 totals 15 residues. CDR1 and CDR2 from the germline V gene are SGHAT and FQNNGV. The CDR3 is CASSLSVSYNSPLHF. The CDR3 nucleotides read TGTGCCAGCTCACTAAGTGTCTCCTATAATTCACCCCTCCACTTT.

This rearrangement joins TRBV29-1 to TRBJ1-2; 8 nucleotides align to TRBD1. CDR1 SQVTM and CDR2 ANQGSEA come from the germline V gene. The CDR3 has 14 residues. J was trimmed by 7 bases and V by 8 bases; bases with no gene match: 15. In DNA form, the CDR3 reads TGCAGCTTAGGGAACTTTGACAGGGGTGGTGGCTACACCTTC. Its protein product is CSLGNFDRGGGYTF.

CDR3: CAISPNPRVEQYF. For the CDR3, the DNA is TGTGCCATCAGTCCTAACCCCCGGGTCGAGCAGTACTTC. This chain links TRBV10-3 with TRBJ2-7; no clear D. The CDR3 is made up of 13 amino acids. Germline values: CDR1 ENHRY, CDR2 SYGVKD. The V end lost 5 bases, the J end lost 6 bases, and 14 bases lay between the germline ends.

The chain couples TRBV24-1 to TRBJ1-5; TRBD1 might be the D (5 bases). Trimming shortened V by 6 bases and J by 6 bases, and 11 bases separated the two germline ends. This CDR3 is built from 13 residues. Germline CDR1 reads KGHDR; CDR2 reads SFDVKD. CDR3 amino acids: CATSWGMAQPQHF. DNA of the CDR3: TGTGCCACCAGTTGGGGCATGGCTCAGCCCCAGCATTTT.

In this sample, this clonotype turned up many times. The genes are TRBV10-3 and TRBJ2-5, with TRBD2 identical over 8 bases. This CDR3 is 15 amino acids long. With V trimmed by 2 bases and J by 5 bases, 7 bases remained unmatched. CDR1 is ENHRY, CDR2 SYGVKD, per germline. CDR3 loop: CAISERSGSGETQYF. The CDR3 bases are TGTGCCATCAGTGAGAGGAGCGGGAGTGGGGAGACCCAGTACTTC.

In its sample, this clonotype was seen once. CDR3 sequence: CASGGGAGGRGTQYF. In DNA, the CDR3 is TGTGCTAGTGGTGGGGGGGCGGGAGGTAGAGGGACCCAGTACTTC. V and J are TRBV12-5 and TRBJ2-5, with 8 bases identical to TRBD2. Trimming took 5 bases from V and 7 from J; bases not matched to a gene: 12. This CDR3 spans 15 amino acids. The germline gives CDR1 LGHNT, CDR2 FRNRAP. Together with reference TRBV12-5 and TRBJ2-5, the CDR3 gives the full variable domain: DARVTQTPRHKVTEMGQEVTMRCQPILGHNTVFWYRQTMMQGLELLAYFRNRAPLDDSGMPKDRFSAEMPDATLATLKIQPSEPRDSAVYFCASGGGAGGRGTQYFGPGTRLLVL.

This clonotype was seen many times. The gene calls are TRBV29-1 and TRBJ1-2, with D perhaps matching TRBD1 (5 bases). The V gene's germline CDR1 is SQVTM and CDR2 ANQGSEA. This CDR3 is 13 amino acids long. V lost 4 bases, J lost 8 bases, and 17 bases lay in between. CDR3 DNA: TGCAGCGTTGTTGTGTGGGGGGGTTCGGGCTACACCTTC. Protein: CSVVVWGGSGYTF.

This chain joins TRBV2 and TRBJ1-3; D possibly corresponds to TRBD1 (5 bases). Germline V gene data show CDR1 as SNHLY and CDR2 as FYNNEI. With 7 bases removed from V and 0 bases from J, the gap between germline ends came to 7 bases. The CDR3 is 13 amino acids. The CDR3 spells CASKTDSGNTIYF. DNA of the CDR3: TGTGCCAGCAAGACAGACTCTGGAAACACCATATATTTT.

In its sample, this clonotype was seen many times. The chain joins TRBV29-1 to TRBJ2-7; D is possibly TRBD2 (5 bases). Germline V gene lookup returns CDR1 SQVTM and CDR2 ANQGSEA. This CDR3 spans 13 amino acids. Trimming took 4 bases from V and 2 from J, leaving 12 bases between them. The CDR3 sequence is CSVVRDGTYEQYF. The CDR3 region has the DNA TGCAGCGTTGTGCGTGACGGGACCTACGAGCAGTACTTC.

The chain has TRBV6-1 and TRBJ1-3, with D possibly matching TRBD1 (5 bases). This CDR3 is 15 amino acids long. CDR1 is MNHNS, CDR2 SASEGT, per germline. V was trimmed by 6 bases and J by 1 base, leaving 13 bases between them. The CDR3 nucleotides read TGTGCCAGCAGCCCGTGGGGGAGTTCTGGAAACACCATATATTTT. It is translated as CASSPWGSSGNTIYF.

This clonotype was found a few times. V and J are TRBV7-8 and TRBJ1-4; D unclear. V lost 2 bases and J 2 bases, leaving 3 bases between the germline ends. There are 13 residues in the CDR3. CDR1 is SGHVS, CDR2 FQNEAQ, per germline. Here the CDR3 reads CASSLRTNEKLFF. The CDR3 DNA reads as TGTGCCAGCAGCTTAAGGACTAATGAAAAACTGTTTTTT.

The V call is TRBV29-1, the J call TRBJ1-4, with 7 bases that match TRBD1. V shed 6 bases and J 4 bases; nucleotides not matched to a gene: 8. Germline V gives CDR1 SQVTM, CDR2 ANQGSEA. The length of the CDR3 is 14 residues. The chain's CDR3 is CSVRRGRYNEKLFF. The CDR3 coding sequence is TGCAGCGTACGCAGGGGGAGGTATAATGAAAAACTGTTTTTT.

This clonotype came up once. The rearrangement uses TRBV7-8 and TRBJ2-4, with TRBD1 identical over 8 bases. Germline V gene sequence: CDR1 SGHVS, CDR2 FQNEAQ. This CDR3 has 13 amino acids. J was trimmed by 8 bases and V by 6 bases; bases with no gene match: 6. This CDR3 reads CASSFGQGDIQYF. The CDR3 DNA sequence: TGTGCCAGCAGTTTTGGACAGGGCGACATTCAGTACTTC.

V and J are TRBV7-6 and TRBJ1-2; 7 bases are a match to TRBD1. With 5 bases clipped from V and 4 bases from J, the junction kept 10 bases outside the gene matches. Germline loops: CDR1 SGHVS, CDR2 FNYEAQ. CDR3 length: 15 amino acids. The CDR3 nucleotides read TGTGCCAGCAGCCCGTCCCGGGACAGAAGCTATGGCTACACCTTC. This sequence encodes CASSPSRDRSYGYTF.

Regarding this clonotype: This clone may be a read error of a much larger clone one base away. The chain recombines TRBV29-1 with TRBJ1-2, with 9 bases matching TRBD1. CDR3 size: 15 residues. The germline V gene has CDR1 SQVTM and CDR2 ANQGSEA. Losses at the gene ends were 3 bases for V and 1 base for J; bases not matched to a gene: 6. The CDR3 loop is CSVERDRAINYGYTF. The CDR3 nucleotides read TGCAGCGTTGAGCGGGACAGGGCAATTAACTATGGCTACACCTTC.

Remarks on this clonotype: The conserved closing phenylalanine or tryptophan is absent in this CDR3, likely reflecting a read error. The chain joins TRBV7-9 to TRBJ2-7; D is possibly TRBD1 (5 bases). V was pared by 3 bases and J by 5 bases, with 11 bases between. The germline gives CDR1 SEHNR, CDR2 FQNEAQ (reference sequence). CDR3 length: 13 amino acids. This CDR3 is CASSFGHRDEQYL. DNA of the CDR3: TGTGCCAGCAGCTTTGGACACCGAGACGAGCAGTACCTC.

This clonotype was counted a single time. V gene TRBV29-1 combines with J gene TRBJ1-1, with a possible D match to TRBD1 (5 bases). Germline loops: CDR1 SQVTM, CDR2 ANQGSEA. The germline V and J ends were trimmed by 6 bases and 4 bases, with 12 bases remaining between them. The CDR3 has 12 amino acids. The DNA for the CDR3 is TGCAGCGTACTCGTTGGGGGCACTGAAGCTTTCTTT. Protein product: CSVLVGGTEAFF. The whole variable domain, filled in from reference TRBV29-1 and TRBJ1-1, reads SAVISQKPSRDICQRGTSLTIQCQVDSQVTMMFWYRQQPGQSLTLIATANQGSEATYESGFVIDKFPISRPNLTFSTLTVSNMSPEDSSIYLCSVLVGGTEAFFGQGTRLTVV.

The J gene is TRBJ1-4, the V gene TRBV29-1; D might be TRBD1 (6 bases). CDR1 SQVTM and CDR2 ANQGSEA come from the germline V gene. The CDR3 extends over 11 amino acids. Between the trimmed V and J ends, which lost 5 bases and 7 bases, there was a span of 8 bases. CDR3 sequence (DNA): TGCAGCGTTCAGGACAGTGAAAAACTGTTTTTT. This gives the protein CSVQDSEKLFF. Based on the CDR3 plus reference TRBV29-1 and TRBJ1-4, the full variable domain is SAVISQKPSRDICQRGTSLTIQCQVDSQVTMMFWYRQQPGQSLTLIATANQGSEATYESGFVIDKFPISRPNLTFSTLTVSNMSPEDSSIYLCSVQDSEKLFFGSGTQLSVL.

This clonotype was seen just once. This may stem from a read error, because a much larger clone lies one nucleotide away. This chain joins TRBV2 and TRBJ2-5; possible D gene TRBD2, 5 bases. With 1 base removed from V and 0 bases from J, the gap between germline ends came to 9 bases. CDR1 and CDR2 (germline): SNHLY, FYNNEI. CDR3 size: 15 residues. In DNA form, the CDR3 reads TGTGCCAGCAGTGAAGTAGCGTGGTACCAAGAGACCCAGTACTTC. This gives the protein CASSEVAWYQETQYF. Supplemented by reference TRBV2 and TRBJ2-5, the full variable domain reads EPEVTQTPSHQVTQMGQEVILRCVPISNHLYFYWYRQILGQKVEFLVSFYNNEISEKSEIFDDQFSVERPDGSNFTLKIRSTKLEDSAMYFCASSEVAWYQETQYFGPGTRLLVL.

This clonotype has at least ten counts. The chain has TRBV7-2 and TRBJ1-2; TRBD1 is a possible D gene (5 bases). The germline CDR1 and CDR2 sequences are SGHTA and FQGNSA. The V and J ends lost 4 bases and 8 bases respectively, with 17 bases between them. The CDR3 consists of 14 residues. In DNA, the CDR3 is TGTGCCAGCAGCTACGTCCGAGGGGATGGGGGCTACACCTTC. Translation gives CASSYVRGDGGYTF.